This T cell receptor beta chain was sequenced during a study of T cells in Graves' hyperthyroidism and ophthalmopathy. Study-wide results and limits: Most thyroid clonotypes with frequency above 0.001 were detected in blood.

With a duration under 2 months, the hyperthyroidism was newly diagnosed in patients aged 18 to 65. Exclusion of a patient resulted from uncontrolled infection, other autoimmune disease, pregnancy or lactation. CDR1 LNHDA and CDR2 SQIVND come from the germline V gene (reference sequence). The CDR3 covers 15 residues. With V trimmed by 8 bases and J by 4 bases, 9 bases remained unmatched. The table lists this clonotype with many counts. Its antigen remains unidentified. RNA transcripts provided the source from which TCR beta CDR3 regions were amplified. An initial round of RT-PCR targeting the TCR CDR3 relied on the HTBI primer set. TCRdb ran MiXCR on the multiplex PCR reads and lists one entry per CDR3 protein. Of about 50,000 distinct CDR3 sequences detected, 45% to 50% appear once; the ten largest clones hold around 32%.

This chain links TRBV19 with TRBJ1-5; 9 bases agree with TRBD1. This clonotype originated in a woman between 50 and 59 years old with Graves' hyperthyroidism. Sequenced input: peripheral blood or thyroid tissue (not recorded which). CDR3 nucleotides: TGTGCCAGTGGCGGACAGGGGCTGTGGAATCAGCCCCAGCATTTT. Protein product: CASGGQGLWNQPQHF.